This TCR beta chain came from a study of T cell changes during pregnancy in multiple sclerosis. Libraries were prepared by immunoSEQ multiplex PCR; TCRdb keeps only in-frame clonotypes and omits some of them. In the table there are tens of thousands of clones, around 94% of which are singletons. Sequenced here: peripheral blood, sampled in the second trimester of pregnancy. The TCR originated in a female donor in good health, enrolled as a control in a pregnancy study.

CDR3 nucleotides: TGTGCCAGCACCTACAGTGGAGAGACCCAGTACTTC. This sequence encodes CASTYSGETQYF. The gene calls are TRBV2 and TRBJ2-5; no firm D call. V was clipped by 7 bases and J by 4 bases, with 10 bases between them. This CDR3 spans 12 amino acids. The germline V gene encodes CDR1 SNHLY and CDR2 FYNNEI.